The sequence of this T cell receptor (beta chain) was determined in a study of T cells in Graves' hyperthyroidism and ophthalmopathy (dated by TCRdb to the late 2010s). Regarding the research as a whole: Peripheral blood was sampled at the time of initial diagnosis, prior to any treatment. In several Graves' hyperthyroidism patients, the study also compared T-cell repertoires from thyroid tissue with T-cell repertoires from blood. Following sampling, methimazole starting at 30 mg daily was given to hyperthyroidism patients, and high-dose intravenous methylprednisolone was given to ophthalmopathy patients. To identify distinguishing TCR V-J signatures, a discovery cohort of 90 to 100 patients was used, comprising 43 with Graves' ophthalmopathy and some 60 with stable Graves' hyperthyroidism. The paper describes TCR Vbeta CDR3 sequencing of 140 or so peripheral blood samples, made up of around 41 ophthalmopathy patients, roughly 72 hyperthyroidism patients and 17 progressor patients. The 100 discovery patients were randomly divided into training and test sets at a 7:3 ratio. An independent validation cohort of around 19 hyperthyroidism patients and about 16 patients who later progressed to ophthalmopathy tested prospective prediction of ophthalmopathy. General study outcomes and caveats: Sample size was not statistically predetermined, and investigators were not blinded to group allocation. During validation, the model predicted progression to ophthalmopathy a median of about 6.3 months ahead of onset, with roughly 65% sensitivity and roughly 75% specificity. Most expanded thyroid clonotypes (frequency above 0.001) were also found in blood, which suggests that blood repertoires may mirror thyroid immune responses. A model built on a 13 V-J signature distinguished ophthalmopathy from stable hyperthyroidism, reaching 85% to 90% sensitivity and 81.08% specificity in cross-validation and 80%/75% in testing.

The CDR3 runs 13 residues from the cysteine to the phenylalanine. Only the CDR3 DNA is retained, 39 bases long and in frame from the first base. CDR1 and CDR2, looked up from the germline V gene (reference sequence), are LNHDA and SQIVND. A distance of 5 bases separates the germline ends of V and J, which lose 0 bases and 5 bases respectively. As regards this clonotype: Its antigen is not yet known. Per-nucleotide qualities are absent, and no much larger clonotype sits a single base away.

Amplification of TCR beta CDR3 regions was carried out from RNA transcripts. For the first round of RT-PCR on the TCR CDR3, the HTBI primer set was used together with the Qiagen OneStep RT-PCR kit. Libraries were constructed in a second round of multiplex PCR, after which size selection and purification were carried out. The libraries were sequenced on an Illumina HiSeq2000 using paired-end 100 bp reads. The study's own analysis went as follows. SOAPnuke was used to process the raw data, removing reads that contained adapters or uncalled bases, had a mean Phred below 15, or lacked an exact match to the constant primer or identifier. High-quality paired reads were merged with COPE v1.2.5, and unique nucleotide sequences were defined as clonotypes. MiTCR v1.1 was used to align the clonotypes against IMGT TRBV, TRBD and TRBJ reference segments. Only V-J combinations with frequency above 0.0001, covering roughly 99% of repertoires, were analysed. The TCS score was defined as F50 (clonal expansion) divided by E x V (chaos), with BLOSUM62-based TCRdist calculated between CDR3 peptides within each V-J. Welch's t-statistics and random forest reduced 500 to 650 V-J features to 13, which were used in a naive Bayes classifier (R e1071). TCRdb reran the public reads through fastp at Q25 and MiXCR, keeping productive beta chains. Every CDR3 protein is listed once, alongside the most common genes and DNA of its rows. None of the V and J calls come from the authors' own analysis; TCRdb made them. The sample includes over 650,000 distinct CDR3 sequences, with about 15% observed a single time. The ten largest account for roughly 8% of the sample.

A patient counted as having stable Graves' hyperthyroidism if no progression to ophthalmopathy occurred over 18 months of follow-up. Hyperthyroidism patients were aged 18 to 65 years and newly diagnosed, with disease duration of less than 2 months. Patients with uncontrolled infections, other autoimmune diseases, pregnancy or lactation were excluded. Diagnoses were established on the basis of clinical symptoms, serum thyroxine and TRAb, thyroid ultrasound, and orbital computed tomography. PBMCs were isolated from approximately 10 ml of fresh peripheral blood by Ficoll-Paque density gradient centrifugation. Total RNA was extracted using Trizol reagent, and RNA quality was assessed on an Agilent 2100 Bioanalyzer.

The V and J segments used are TRBV19 and TRBJ1-5; too little of a D gene remains to name it. Specimen: blood. The clonotype comes from a man between 18 and 29 years old with Graves' hyperthyroidism. The CDR3 has the sequence CASSIERDQPQHF. The DNA is TGTGCCAGTAGTATAGAAAGGGATCAGCCCCAGCATTTT.